A single sample is the source of the 5 T cell receptor beta chains below, sequenced in a study of control samples from healthy donors and cancer patients. The protocol was immunoSEQ multiplex PCR, while the TCRdb copy is restricted to in-frame clones and leaves out a portion. This repertoire shows 100,000 to 150,000 clones, less than 90% found once; its top ten account for roughly 2%. What was sequenced was blood. These receptors all stem from a man aged 18 to 30 in good health.

This clone was seen only once. The chain has TRBV19 and TRBJ1-6, with a weak D call TRBD1 (6 bases). This CDR3 contains 14 residues. Germline V gene lookup returns CDR1 LNHDA and CDR2 SQIVND (reference sequence). V lost 5 bases and J lost 7, with 12 bases in between. The CDR3 reads CASSGGGRNSPLHF. Written as DNA, the CDR3 is TGTGCCAGTAGTGGGGGCGGCAGGAATTCACCCCTCCACTTT.

This clone has more than one count but fewer than ten. The chain has TRBV12-3 or TRBV12-4 and TRBJ2-1, with a tentative D call TRBD2 (6 bases). Trimming pared 3 bases from V and 10 bases from J, leaving 13 bases between. The CDR3 spans 13 residues. In nucleotides, the CDR3 is TGTGCCAGCAGTTTGTCGAGCGCGGGAGAGCAGTTCTTC. Translated: CASSLSSAGEQFF.

The chain employs TRBV7-2 and TRBJ1-1; D not certain. Trimming took 5 bases from V and 1 from J, leaving 11 bases between them. CDR1 is SGHTA, CDR2 FQGNSA, per germline. The CDR3 length is 14 residues. CDR3 loop: CASSQVIGNTEAFF. The CDR3 nucleotides are TGTGCCAGCAGCCAAGTAATAGGGAACACTGAAGCTTTCTTT.

The rearrangement uses TRBV10-1 and TRBJ2-1, with TRBD1 identical over 7 bases. The junction had 8 bases not matched to a gene; V was cut back by 0 bases and J by 9 bases. CDR1 is WNHNN, CDR2 SYGVQD, per germline (reference sequence). This CDR3 is 15 amino acids long. The chain's CDR3 is CASSESGLGQVEQFF. CDR3 DNA: TGCGCCAGCAGTGAGTCTGGGCTAGGACAGGTTGAGCAGTTCTTC.

The rearrangement links TRBV19 to TRBJ2-7; D remains unclear. V was trimmed by 5 bases and J by 5 bases, leaving 13 bases between them. This CDR3 contains 13 residues. Looked up from germline, CDR1 is LNHDA and CDR2 is SQIVND (reference sequence). CDR3 sequence (DNA): TGTGCCAGTAGTGGTCGGTTGGGGAACGAGCAGTACTTC. It translates to CASSGRLGNEQYF.